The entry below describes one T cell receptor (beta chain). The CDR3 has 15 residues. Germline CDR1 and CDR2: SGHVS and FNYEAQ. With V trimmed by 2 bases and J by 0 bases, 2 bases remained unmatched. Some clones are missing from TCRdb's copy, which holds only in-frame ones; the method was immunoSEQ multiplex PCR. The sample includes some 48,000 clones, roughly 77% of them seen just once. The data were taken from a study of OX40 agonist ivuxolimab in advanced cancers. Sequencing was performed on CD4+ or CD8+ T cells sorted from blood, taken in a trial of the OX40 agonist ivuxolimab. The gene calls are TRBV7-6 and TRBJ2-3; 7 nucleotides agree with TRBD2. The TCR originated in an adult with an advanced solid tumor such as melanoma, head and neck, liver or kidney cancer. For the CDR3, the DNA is TGTGCCAGCAGCTTATGGGGGGGGAGCACAGATACGCAGTATTTT. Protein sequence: CASSLWGGSTDTQYF.